One T cell receptor (beta chain) is described in this entry. What it binds is unknown. The data stem from a study of beta chain features in type 1 diabetes. Study summary: Investigators examined some 100 million sorted cells across all samples. Overall study results and limits: Across all four CD4+ subsets, people with type 1 diabetes showed modestly shorter TCRB CDR3s. Type 1 diabetes patients had VDJ junctions that carried fewer insertions and more deletions. Because the template was cDNA, high-expressing cells might be over-represented.

TCRB transcripts that were expressed got sequenced, as all of the isolated RNA had been reverse transcribed. Libraries were prepared by immunoSEQ multiplex PCR; TCRdb keeps only in-frame clonotypes and omits some of them. The profile covers hundreds of thousands of clones, with around 15% appearing a single time and approximately 0.022% taken by the ten largest. Sorted CD4+ subsets: naive, central memory, regulatory, stem cell-like memory (CD45RO/CCR7/CD25/CD127/CD95/CD27 panel). This sequence originates from a man aged 18 to 35 with type 1 diabetes. Sequenced material: naive CD4+ T cells from blood.

The CDR3 spells CASSQAGQELYGYTF. The DNA of the CDR3 is TGTGCCAGCAGCCAAGCGGGACAGGAACTCTATGGCTACACCTTC. V usage is TRBV14 and J usage is TRBJ1-2; 8 nucleotides agree with TRBD1. The CDR3 has 15 residues. V lost 1 base, J lost 4 bases, and 5 bases stayed unmatched. Germline CDR1 reads SGHDN; CDR2 reads FVKESK.